This T cell receptor beta chain stems from a study of blood T cell repertoires in COVID-19 (dated by TCRdb to 2020 to 2021). Broadly, across the study: The collaborator samples originated in the United States, Italy and Spain and spanned the acute and convalescent phases of COVID-19. The prospective study material was composed of cDNA or gDNA derived from T cells, B-cell-depleted T cells, or PBMCs. HLA class I and class II types, where available, came from metadata supplied by the sample provider rather than from assay-based typing. Deeply sampled blood TCRbeta repertoires from subjects exposed to, actively infected with, or recovered from COVID-19 were included in the dataset. The repertoires were released in a freely available public database intended as a resource for research on the immune response to SARS-CoV-2. Nearly every sample came with metadata listing a de-identified subject ID, COVID-19 status, age in years and sex. Samples came from the ongoing ImmuneRACE study (first 160 participants) plus 1,254 subjects from 6 global collaborators. The full study reports these points: The quantity of clinical and demographic metadata differed by source and by participant and was supplied without curation.

CDR1 and CDR2 (SGDLS, YYNGEE) derive from the germline V gene. Relative to germline, V is missing 0 bases and J is missing 4 bases, with 9 bases of the junction outside any gene match. The CDR3 holds 16 amino acids from the cysteine to the phenylalanine. The DNA shown is the 48-base CDR3, in frame from base 1. TCRbeta CDR3 regions were amplified from genomic DNA using the immunoSEQ Assay, a bias-controlled multiplex PCR. In the paper's pipeline: Within the assay, amplification of reference gene primers was used to estimate how many nucleated cells each sample contained. Sequence reads were collapsed and filtered to measure the absolute abundance of every unique TCRbeta CDR3 rearrangement. For each sample, productive Simpson clonality was calculated as the square root of Simpson's diversity index across productive rearrangements. The source is immuneACCESS, and TCRdb retained only in-frame sequences with V and J called. Part of the clones is not carried over; for the studies checked, unresolved V genes explain less than half of this, and the remainder is unexplained. V and J calls and clone size are as listed in that table; D and trimming were resolved from the DNA. For this sample the table gives about 230,000 clones, of which roughly 80% were detected only once. The ten largest account for just over 2.5% of the sample.

On this clone itself: It lacks a known antigen. One base away there is no much larger clone; base qualities are not given.

Collaborating institutions collected whole blood in K2EDTA tubes following their own protocols. For TCRbeta analysis, collaborator samples were shipped as frozen whole blood, as isolated PBMCs, or as DNA extracted from either sample type. This clonotype originated in a woman aged 70 to 79 with active or convalescent COVID-19. The V gene is TRBV9 and the J gene is TRBJ1-2, and TRBD1 matches 7 of the central bases. The specimen sequenced was peripheral blood. The CDR3: CASSVAQSGTVYGYTF. The sequenced DNA is TGTGCCAGCAGCGTAGCTCAATCCGGGACAGTCTATGGCTACACCTTC.